The rows below give T cell receptor beta chains drawn from one sample of a study of blood T cell repertoires in COVID-19. The repertoire was sequenced with immunoSEQ multiplex PCR; TCRdb's copy has only in-frame clones and lacks some. Of 160,000 or so clones in the sample, about 89% were seen once. The sample consisted of peripheral blood. These receptors came from a man in his 60s with acute or convalescent COVID-19. The CDR3 runs from the conserved cysteine through the conserved F or W. Each record gives: D gene, clone size, V gene, J gene, CDR3 DNA, CDR3 protein. A D gene is named only where the DNA matches it firmly. Part of the rows lack a size; the others show once, few, many or a class for expanded clones.

>NA|once|TRBV19|TRBJ1-6
TGTGCCAGTAGTACTGACTTAAGCTCCTATAATTCACCCCTCCACTTT
CASSTDLSSYNSPLHF
>NA|NA|TRBV7-9|TRBJ1-5
TGTGCCAGCAGCTTTGGGACACCCGGTCAGCCCCAGCATTTT
CASSFGTPGQPQHF
>TRBD2|NA|TRBV11-2|TRBJ2-6
TGTGCCAGCAGTTCAAGGCTATCGGGAGGGACTGGGGCCAACGTCCTGACTTTC
CASSSRLSGGTGANVLTF
>NA|NA|TRBV5-5|TRBJ2-7
TGTGCCAGCAGCTTGAATTTCGGCGGTTCCTACGAGCAGTACTTC
CASSLNFGGSYEQYF
>NA|NA|TRBV29-1|TRBJ1-2
TGCAGCGTTGGTGGACAGTTAGATGGCTACACCTTC
CSVGGQLDGYTF
>TRBD1|NA|TRBV13|TRBJ1-1
TGTGCCAGCAGCGCGGGGGGACAGTTCACTGAAGCTTTCTTT
CASSAGGQFTEAFF
>NA|NA|TRBV30|TRBJ1-4
TGTGCCTGTCAACGGAAGGGGTCAGGTGAAAAACTGTTTTTT
CACQRKGSGEKLFF
>NA|NA|TRBV12-5|TRBJ1-1
TGTGCTAGTGAATGGGCAGGGAATACTGAAGCTTTCTTT
CASEWAGNTEAFF
>NA|once|TRBV2|TRBJ1-1
TGTGCCAGCAGTGCCCGACGGGACACTGAAGCTTTCTTT
CASSARRDTEAFF
>TRBD1|NA|TRBV19|TRBJ1-1
TGTGCCAGTAGTATAGATACGACAGGGTGGACTGAAGCTTTCTTT
CASSIDTTGWTEAFF
>TRBD1|few|TRBV2|TRBJ2-7
TGTGCCAGCCGACAGGGGGCTGCCTACGAGCAGTACTTC
CASRQGAAYEQYF
>NA|NA|TRBV18|TRBJ1-3
TGTGCCAGCTCACCAAAACCCAGGGGAGACACCATATATTTT
CASSPKPRGDTIYF
>NA|once|TRBV2|TRBJ2-2
TGTGCCAGCAGAAGTCTCGGGGTTAACACCGGGGAGCTGTTTTTT
CASRSLGVNTGELFF
>TRBD2|NA|TRBV5-1|TRBJ2-5
TGCGCCAGCAGCGTAAATAGCGGGGTAGGGGAGACCCAGTACTTC
CASSVNSGVGETQYF
>TRBD1|NA|TRBV5-4|TRBJ1-2
TGTGCCAGCAGCTCAGGGACAGGGCCCGGCTACACCTTC
CASSSGTGPGYTF
>NA|NA|TRBV6-5|TRBJ2-1
TGTGCCAGCAGGATGGACACGACCCGGCATGAGCAGTTCTTC
CASRMDTTRHEQFF
>TRBD1|NA|TRBV5-8|TRBJ1-6
TGTGCCAGCAGCTTGGGGGACAGAAAGGGTGGGGGTAATTCACCCCTCCACTTT
CASSLGDRKGGGNSPLHF